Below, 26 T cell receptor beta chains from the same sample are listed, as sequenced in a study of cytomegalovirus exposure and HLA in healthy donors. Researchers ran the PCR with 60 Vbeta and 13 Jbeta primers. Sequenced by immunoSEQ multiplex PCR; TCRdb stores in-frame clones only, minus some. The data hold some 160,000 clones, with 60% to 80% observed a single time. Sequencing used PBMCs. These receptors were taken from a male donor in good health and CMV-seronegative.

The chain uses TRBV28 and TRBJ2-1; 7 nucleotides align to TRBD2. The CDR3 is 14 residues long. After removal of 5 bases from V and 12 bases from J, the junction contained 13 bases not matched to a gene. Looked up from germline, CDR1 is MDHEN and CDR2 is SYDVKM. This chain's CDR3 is CASSTGAGVLWQFF. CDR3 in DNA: TGTGCCAGCAGTACTGGGGCGGGAGTCTTATGGCAGTTCTTC.

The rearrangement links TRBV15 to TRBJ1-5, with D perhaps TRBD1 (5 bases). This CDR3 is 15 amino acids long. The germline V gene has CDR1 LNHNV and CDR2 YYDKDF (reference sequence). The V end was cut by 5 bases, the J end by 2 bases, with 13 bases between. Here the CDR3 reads CATSLSRGGNQPQHF. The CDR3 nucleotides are TGTGCCACCAGCCTCAGTCGGGGGGGCAATCAGCCCCAGCATTTT.

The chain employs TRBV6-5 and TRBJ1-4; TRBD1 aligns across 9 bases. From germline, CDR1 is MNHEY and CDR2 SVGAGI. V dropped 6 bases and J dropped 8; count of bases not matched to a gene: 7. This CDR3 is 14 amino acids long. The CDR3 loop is CASSSGTGYEKLFF. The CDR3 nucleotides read TGTGCCAGCAGCTCCGGGACAGGGTACGAAAAACTGTTTTTT.

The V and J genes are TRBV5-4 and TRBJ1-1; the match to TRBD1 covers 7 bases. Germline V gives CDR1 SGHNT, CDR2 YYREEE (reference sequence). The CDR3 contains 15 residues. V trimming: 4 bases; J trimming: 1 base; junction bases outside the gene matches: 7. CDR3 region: CASSLDREGNTEAFF. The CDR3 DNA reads TGTGCCAGCAGCCTCGACAGGGAAGGGAACACTGAAGCTTTCTTT.

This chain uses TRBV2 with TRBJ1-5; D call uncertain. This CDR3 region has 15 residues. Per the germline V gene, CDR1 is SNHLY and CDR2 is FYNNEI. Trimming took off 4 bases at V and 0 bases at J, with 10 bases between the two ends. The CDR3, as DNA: TGTGCCAGCAGTGCGGACTCAAATAGCAATCAGCCCCAGCATTTT. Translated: CASSADSNSNQPQHF.

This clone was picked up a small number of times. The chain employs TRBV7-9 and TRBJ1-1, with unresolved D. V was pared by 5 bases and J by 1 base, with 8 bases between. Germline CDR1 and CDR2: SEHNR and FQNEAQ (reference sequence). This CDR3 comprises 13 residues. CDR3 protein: CASSRGGNTEAFF. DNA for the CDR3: TGTGCCAGCAGCCGAGGAGGGAACACTGAAGCTTTCTTT. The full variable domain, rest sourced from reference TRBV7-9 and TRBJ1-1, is DTGVSQNPRHKITKRGQNVTFRCDPISEHNRLYWYRQTLGQGPEFLTYFQNEAQLEKSRLLSDRFSAERPKGSFSTLEIQRTEQGDSAMYLCASSRGGNTEAFFGQGTRLTVV.

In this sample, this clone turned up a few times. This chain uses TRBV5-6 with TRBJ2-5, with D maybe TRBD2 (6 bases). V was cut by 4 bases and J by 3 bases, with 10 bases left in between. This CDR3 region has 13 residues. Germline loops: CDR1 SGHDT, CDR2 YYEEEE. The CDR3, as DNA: TGTGCCAGCAGCGCGACTAGTGAAGAGACCCAGTACTTC. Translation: CASSATSEETQYF.

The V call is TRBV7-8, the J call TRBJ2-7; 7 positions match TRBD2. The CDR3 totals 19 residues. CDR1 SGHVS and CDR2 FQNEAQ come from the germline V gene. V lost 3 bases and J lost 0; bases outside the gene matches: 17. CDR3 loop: CASSFLWSNTGGSSYEQYF. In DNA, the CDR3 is TGTGCCAGCAGCTTTCTGTGGTCCAACACTGGCGGGAGCTCCTACGAGCAGTACTTC.

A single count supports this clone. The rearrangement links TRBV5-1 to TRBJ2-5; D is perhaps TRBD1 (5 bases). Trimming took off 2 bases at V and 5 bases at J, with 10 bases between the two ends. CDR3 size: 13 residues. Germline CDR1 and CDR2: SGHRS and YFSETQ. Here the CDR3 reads CASSLGPGETQYF. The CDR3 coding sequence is TGCGCCAGCAGCTTAGGCCCAGGGGAGACCCAGTACTTC.

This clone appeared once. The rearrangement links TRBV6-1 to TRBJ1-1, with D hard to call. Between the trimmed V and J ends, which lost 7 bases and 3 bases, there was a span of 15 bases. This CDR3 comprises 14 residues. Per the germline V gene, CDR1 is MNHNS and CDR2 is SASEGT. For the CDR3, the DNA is TGTGCCAGCACCGAGGGAAGGGAATACACTGAAGCTTTCTTT. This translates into CASTEGREYTEAFF.

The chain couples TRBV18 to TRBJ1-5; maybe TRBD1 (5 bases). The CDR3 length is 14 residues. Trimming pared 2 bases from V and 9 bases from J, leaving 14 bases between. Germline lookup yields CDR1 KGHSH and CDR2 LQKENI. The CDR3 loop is CASSPIQGPGPQHF. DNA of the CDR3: TGTGCCAGCTCACCAATTCAGGGCCCAGGGCCCCAGCATTTT.

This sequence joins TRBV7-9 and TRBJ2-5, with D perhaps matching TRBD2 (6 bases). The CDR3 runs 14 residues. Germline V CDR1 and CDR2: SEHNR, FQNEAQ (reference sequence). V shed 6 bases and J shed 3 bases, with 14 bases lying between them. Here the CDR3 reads CASSSTGGKETQYF. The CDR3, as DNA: TGTGCCAGCAGTTCCACCGGGGGTAAAGAGACCCAGTACTTC.

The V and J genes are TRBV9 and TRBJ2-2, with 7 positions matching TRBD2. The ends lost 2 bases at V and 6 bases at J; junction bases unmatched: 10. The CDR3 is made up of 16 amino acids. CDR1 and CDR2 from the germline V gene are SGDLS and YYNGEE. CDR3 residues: CASSVPSSGRAGELFF. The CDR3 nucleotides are TGTGCCAGCAGCGTCCCATCTAGCGGAAGGGCCGGGGAGCTGTTTTTT.

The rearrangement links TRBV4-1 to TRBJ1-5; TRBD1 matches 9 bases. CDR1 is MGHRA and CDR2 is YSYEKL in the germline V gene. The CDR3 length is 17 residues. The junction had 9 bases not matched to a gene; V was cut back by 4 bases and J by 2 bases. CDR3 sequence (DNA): TGCGCCAGCAGCCCCACGTCCCGGGACAGGGGCAATCAGCCCCAGCATTTT. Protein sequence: CASSPTSRDRGNQPQHF.

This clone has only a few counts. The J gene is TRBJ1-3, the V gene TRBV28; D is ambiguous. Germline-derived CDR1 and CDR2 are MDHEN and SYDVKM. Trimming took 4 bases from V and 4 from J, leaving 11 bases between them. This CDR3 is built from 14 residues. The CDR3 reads CASSSPHTGNTIYF. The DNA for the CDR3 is TGTGCCAGCAGTTCCCCCCACACGGGAAACACCATATATTTT.

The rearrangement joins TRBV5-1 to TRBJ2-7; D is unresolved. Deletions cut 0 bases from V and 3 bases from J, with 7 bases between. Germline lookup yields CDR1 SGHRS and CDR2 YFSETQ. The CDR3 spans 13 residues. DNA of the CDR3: TGCGCCAGCAGCTTGGGCCAGGTCTACGAGCAGTACTTC. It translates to CASSLGQVYEQYF.

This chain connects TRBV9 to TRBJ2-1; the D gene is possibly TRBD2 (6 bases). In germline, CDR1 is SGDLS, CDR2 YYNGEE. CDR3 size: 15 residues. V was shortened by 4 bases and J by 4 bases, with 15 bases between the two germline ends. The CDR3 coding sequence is TGTGCCAGCAGCCCAGAGCTAGCGCAATACAATGAGCAGTTCTTC. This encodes CASSPELAQYNEQFF.

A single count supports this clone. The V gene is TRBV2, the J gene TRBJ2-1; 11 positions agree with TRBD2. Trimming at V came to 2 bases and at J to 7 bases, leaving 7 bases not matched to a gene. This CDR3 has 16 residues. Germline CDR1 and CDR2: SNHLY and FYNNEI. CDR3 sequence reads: CASSEWSSGRLNEQFF. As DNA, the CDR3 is TGTGCCAGCAGTGAATGGTCTAGCGGGAGGTTGAATGAGCAGTTCTTC.

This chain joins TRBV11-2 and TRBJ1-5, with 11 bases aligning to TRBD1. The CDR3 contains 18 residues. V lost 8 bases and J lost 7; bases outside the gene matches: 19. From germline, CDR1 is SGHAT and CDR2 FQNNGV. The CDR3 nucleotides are TGTGCCAGCGATAGGGGGGGGGACAGGGGGGACTCGGAACAGCCCCAGCATTTT. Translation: CASDRGGDRGDSEQPQHF.

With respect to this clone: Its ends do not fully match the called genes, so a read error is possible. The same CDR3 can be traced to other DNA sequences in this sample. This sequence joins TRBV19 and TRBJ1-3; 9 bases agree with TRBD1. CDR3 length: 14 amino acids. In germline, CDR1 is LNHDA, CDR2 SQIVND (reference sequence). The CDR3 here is CASSTQGAGNTIYF. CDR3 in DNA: TGCGCCAGTAGTACACAGGGGGCAGGAAACACCATATATTTT.

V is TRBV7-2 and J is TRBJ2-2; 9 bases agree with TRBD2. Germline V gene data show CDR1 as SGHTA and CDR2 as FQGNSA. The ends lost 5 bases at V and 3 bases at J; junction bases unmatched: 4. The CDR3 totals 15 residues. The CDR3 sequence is CASSPTSGYTGELFF. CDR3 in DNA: TGTGCCAGCAGCCCGACTAGCGGTTACACCGGGGAGCTGTTTTTT.

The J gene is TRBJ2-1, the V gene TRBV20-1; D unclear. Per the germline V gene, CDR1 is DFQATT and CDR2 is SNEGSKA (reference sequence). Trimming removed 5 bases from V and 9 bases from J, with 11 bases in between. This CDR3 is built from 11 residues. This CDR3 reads CSAPSEREQFF. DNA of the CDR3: TGCAGTGCTCCCTCGGAGCGTGAGCAGTTCTTC.

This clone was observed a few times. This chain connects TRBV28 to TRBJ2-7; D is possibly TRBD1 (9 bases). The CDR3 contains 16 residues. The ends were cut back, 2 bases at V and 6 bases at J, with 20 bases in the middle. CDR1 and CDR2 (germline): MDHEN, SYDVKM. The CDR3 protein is CASSLPPGTGTSEQYF. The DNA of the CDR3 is TGTGCCAGCAGTTTACCCCCCGGGACAGGGACTAGCGAGCAGTACTTC.

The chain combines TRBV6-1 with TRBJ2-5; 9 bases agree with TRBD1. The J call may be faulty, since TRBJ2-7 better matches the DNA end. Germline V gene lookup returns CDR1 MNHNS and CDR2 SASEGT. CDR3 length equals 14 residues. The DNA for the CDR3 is TGTGCCAGCAGTGTCTCGACAGGGGGCTACGAGCAGTACTTC. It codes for CASSVSTGGYEQYF.

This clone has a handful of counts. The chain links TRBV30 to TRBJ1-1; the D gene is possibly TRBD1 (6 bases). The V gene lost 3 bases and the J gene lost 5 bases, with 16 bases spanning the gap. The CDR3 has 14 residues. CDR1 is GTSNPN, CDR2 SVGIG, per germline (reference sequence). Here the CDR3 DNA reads TGTGCCTGGAGCCCTCGGGGAGGGGGGACTGAAGCTTTCTTT. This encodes CAWSPRGGGTEAFF. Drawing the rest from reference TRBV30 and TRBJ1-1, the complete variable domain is SQTIHQWPATLVQPVGSPLSLECTVEGTSNPNLYWYRQAAGRGLQLLFYSVGIGQISSEVPQNLSASRPQDRQFILSSKKLLLSDSGFYLCAWSPRGGGTEAFFGQGTRLTVV.

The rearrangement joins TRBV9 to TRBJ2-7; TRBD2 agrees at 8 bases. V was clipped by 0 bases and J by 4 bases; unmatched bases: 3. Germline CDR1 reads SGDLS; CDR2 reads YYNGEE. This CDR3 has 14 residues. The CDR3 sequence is CASSVAGLAYEQYF. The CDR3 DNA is TGTGCCAGCAGCGTAGCCGGACTAGCTTACGAGCAGTACTTC.